A single sample is the source of the 4 T cell receptor beta chains below, sequenced in a study of OX40 agonist ivuxolimab in advanced cancers. Sequenced by immunoSEQ multiplex PCR; TCRdb stores in-frame clones only, minus some. Of roughly 14,000 clones listed, over 75% were seen once; the top ten hold 12% to 15%. The source was CD4+ or CD8+ T cells sorted from blood, collected in a trial of the OX40 agonist ivuxolimab. The receptor source for this set is an adult with an advanced solid tumor such as melanoma, head and neck, liver or kidney cancer.

This clone is labeled medium-sized. The chain is built from TRBV19 and TRBJ2-2; perhaps TRBD1 as D (6 bases). V lost 3 bases and J lost 7, with 15 bases in between. The CDR3 is made up of 15 amino acids. Germline values: CDR1 LNHDA, CDR2 SQIVND (reference sequence). CDR3 amino acids: CASSMGQLGGGELFF. The CDR3 DNA is TGTGCCAGTAGTATGGGACAATTGGGCGGCGGGGAGCTGTTTTTT.

Here the CDR3 reads CASSIGQGDTGELFF. The CDR3 coding sequence is TGTGCCAGCAGCATCGGACAGGGGGACACCGGGGAGCTGTTTTTT. J is TRBJ2-2 and V is TRBV13; 10 nucleotides line up with TRBD1. The CDR3 consists of 15 residues. J was trimmed by 3 bases and V by 5 bases; bases with no gene match: 3. Looked up from germline, CDR1 is PRHDT and CDR2 is FYEKMQ (reference sequence).

J is TRBJ1-1 and V is TRBV10-1; the D gene is possibly TRBD1 (6 bases). The CDR3 sequence is 17 residues long. The V gene's germline CDR1 is WNHNN and CDR2 SYGVQD (reference sequence). Trimming left V 2 bases short and J 1 base short, with 17 bases between. For the CDR3, the DNA is TGCGCCAGCAGTGAGAGGGGAGTTAGGGGGGAGAACACTGAAGCTTTCTTT. Amino acids: CASSERGVRGENTEAFF.

The chain has TRBV4-1 and TRBJ1-5; maybe TRBD1 (6 bases). The ends were cut back, 1 base at V and 3 bases at J, with 16 bases in the middle. CDR1 MGHRA and CDR2 YSYEKL come from the germline V gene. The CDR3 is 17 amino acids. CDR3 sequence: CASSQATQGVINQPQHF. The CDR3 DNA sequence: TGCGCCAGCAGCCAAGCCACACAGGGAGTCATCAATCAGCCCCAGCATTTT.